These T cell receptor beta chains were read from a single sample in a study of blood T cell repertoires in COVID-19. Some clones are missing from TCRdb's copy, which holds only in-frame ones; the method was immunoSEQ multiplex PCR. The profile shows 60,000 to 80,000 clones, approximately 78% of them singletons. Sequencing was done on a sample of PBMCs or T cells enriched from blood (not recorded which). The receptors come from a woman aged 40 to 49 with acute COVID-19. Both conserved end residues are part of each CDR3. Each record gives: clone size, J gene, D gene, V gene, CDR3 DNA, CDR3 protein. The D gene is left open where the match is weak. Not every row has a clone size; where given, it reads once, few, many or a size class.

.,TRBJ1-2,TRBD1,TRBV3-1/TRBV3-2,TGTGCCAGCAGCCGCAGGGGGCGTAACTATGGCTACACCTTC,CASSRRGRNYGYTF
.,TRBJ2-5,.,TRBV5-4,TGTGCCAGCAGCTCCCCGGGGGACAGACAAGAGACCCAGTACTTC,CASSSPGDRQETQYF
.,TRBJ1-2,.,TRBV6-5,TGTGCCAGCAGAACCCAGGGGCGCGAAGGCTACACCTTC,CASRTQGREGYTF
.,TRBJ2-2,TRBD1,TRBV19,TGTGCCAGCCAGGGGGCGATCACCGGGGAGCTGTTTTTT,CASQGAITGELFF
.,TRBJ2-1,.,TRBV19,TGTGCCAGTAGTCCCCCCCTCGGCAGGTATAATGAGCAGTTCTTC,CASSPPLGRYNEQFF
.,TRBJ2-1,TRBD1,TRBV6-6,TGTGCCAGCAGTTACTCAACAGGGGGGAATGAGCAGTTCTTC,CASSYSTGGNEQFF
few,TRBJ2-7,.,TRBV18,TGTGCCAGCTCAAGCTTACCCTACGAGCAGTACTTC,CASSSLPYEQYF
.,TRBJ2-5,TRBD2,TRBV7-8,TGTGCCAGCAGCAATCCCGGGACTAGCGGGGTAGAGACCCAGTACTTC,CASSNPGTSGVETQYF
.,TRBJ1-5,TRBD1,TRBV10-3,TGTGCCATCAGAGGTGACAGGGTCAATCAGCCCCAGCATTTT,CAIRGDRVNQPQHF
.,TRBJ1-5,.,TRBV29-1,TGCAGCGTTGGACAGAAGAATCAGCCCCAGCATTTT,CSVGQKNQPQHF
.,TRBJ1-3,TRBD1,TRBV7-3,TGTGCCAGCAGCGCATTGACAGGGAAGAAAGGAAACACCATATATTTT,CASSALTGKKGNTIYF
.,TRBJ2-6,.,TRBV7-3,TGTGCCAGCAGCTCCTCCGGGGGAAGAGCCAACGTCCTGACTTTC,CASSSSGGRANVLTF
.,TRBJ2-3,TRBD2,TRBV27,TGTGCCAGCAGTTTATCGATCTCGTCCGGGACTAGTAGCACAGATACGCAGTATTTT,CASSLSISSGTSSTDTQYF
.,TRBJ2-7,TRBD1,TRBV24-1,TGTGCCACCAGTGACCGGGACAGGGGCAACGAGCAGTACTTC,CATSDRDRGNEQYF
once,TRBJ2-1,TRBD1,TRBV6-2/TRBV6-3,TGTGCCAGCAGTTCCTTCGACAGGGGTGGAGAGCAGTTCTTC,CASSSFDRGGEQFF
.,TRBJ2-2,.,TRBV7-3,TGTGCCAGCAGCTTAGCCCCGGGGAAGGAAGGGGAGCTGTTTTTT,CASSLAPGKEGELFF
once,TRBJ1-5,TRBD1,TRBV5-6,TGTGCCAGCAGCTTAGGGACAGGGGGGGAGCCCCAGCATTTT,CASSLGTGGEPQHF
.,TRBJ1-1,.,TRBV10-3,TGTGCCATCAGTGGGACAGCGGACACTGAAGCTTTCTTT,CAISGTADTEAFF
.,TRBJ2-1,TRBD2,TRBV28,TGTGCCAGCAGTTTAGGGACTAGAGATGAGCAGTTCTTC,CASSLGTRDEQFF
.,TRBJ2-1,.,TRBV7-2,TGTGCCAGCAGCTTAGCGCAAAACGCAGTTTCTGAGCAGTTCTTC,CASSLAQNAVSEQFF